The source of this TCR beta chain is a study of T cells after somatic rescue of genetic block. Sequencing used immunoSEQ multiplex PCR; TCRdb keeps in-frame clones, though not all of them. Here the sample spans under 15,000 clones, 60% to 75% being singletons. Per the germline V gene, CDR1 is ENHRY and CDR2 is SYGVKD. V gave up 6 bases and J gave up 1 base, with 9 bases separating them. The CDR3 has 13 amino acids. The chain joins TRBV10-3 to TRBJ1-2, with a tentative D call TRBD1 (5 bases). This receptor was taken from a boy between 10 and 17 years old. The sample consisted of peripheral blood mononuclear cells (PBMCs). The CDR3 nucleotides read TGTGCCATCAGGGGGGGATTTAACTATGGCTACACCTTC. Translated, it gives CAIRGGFNYGYTF.